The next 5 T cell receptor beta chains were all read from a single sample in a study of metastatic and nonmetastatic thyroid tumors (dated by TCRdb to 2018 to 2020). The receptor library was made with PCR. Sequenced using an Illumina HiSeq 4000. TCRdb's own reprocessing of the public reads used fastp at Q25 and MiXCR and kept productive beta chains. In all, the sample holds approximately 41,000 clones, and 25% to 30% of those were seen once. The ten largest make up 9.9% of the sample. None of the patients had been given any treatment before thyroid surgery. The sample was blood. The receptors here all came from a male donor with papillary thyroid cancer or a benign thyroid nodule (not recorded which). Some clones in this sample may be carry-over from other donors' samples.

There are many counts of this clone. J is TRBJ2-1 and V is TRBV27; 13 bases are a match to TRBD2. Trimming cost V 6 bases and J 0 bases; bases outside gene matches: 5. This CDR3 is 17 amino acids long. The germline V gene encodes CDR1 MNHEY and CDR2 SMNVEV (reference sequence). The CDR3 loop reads CASRGLAGASSYNEQFF. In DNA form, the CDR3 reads TGTGCCAGCAGAGGACTAGCGGGGGCTAGCTCCTACAATGAGCAGTTCTTC.

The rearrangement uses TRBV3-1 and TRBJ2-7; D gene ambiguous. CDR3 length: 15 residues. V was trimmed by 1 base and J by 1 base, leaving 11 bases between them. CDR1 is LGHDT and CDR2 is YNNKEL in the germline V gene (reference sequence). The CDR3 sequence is CASSQAGPPSYEQYF. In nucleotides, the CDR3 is TGTGCCAGCAGCCAAGCCGGGCCCCCTTCCTACGAGCAGTACTTC.

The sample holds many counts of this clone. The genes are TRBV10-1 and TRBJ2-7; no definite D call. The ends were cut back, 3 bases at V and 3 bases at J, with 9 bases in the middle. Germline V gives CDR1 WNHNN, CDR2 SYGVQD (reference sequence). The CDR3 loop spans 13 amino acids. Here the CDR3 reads CASSEETDYEQYF. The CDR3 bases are TGCGCCAGCAGTGAAGAGACGGACTACGAGCAGTACTTC.

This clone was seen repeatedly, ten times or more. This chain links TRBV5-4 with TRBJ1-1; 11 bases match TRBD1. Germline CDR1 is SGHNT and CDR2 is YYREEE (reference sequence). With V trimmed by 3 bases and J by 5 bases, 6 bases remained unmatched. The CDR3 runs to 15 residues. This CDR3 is CASSSGQGAGTEAFF. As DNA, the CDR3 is TGTGCCAGCAGCTCTGGACAGGGGGCCGGGACTGAAGCTTTCTTT.

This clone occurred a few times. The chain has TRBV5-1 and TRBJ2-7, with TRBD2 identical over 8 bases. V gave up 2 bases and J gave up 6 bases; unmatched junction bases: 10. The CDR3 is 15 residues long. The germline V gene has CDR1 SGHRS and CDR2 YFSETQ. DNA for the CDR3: TGCGCCAGCAGCTTCCCGGTCGGGGGGGGCGCCGAGCAGTACTTC. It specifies CASSFPVGGGAEQYF.